This passage covers 10 T cell receptor beta chains from one sample sequenced in a study of blood T cell repertoires in COVID-19. TCRdb's table, derived via immunoSEQ multiplex PCR, lists solely in-frame clones and lacks some. Among about 83,000 clones listed, approximately 86% were seen once. Sequenced input: peripheral blood. These receptor sequences come from a woman aged 45-60 years with active or convalescent COVID-19.

The chain links TRBV19 to TRBJ1-1; no clear D gene. Germline loops: CDR1 LNHDA, CDR2 SQIVND (reference sequence). The CDR3 length is 15 residues. The V end was cut by 8 bases, the J end by 0 bases, with 16 bases between. CDR3 in DNA: TGTGCCAGTGGCTTAAGTGGCCTTATGAACACTGAAGCTTTCTTT. As protein: CASGLSGLMNTEAFF.

The genes are TRBV19 and TRBJ2-2; D remains unclear. Trimming removed 8 bases from V and 5 bases from J, with 9 bases in between. CDR3 length equals 12 residues. CDR1 is LNHDA and CDR2 is SQIVND in the germline V gene (reference sequence). The CDR3 DNA sequence: TGTGCCAGTTCCCAGTTAACCGGGGAGCTGTTTTTT. Translated, it gives CASSQLTGELFF.

The J gene is TRBJ1-1, the V gene TRBV5-1, with D unclear. The CDR3 extends over 14 amino acids. The V gene lost 3 bases and the J gene lost 8 bases, with 17 bases spanning the gap. The V gene's germline CDR1 is SGHRS and CDR2 YFSETQ. CDR3 in amino acids: CASSSGGFPAEAFF. The CDR3 DNA reads as TGCGCCAGCAGCTCTGGAGGGTTTCCGGCCGAAGCTTTCTTT.

The chain links TRBV5-1 to TRBJ2-2; D possibly corresponds to TRBD2 (5 bases). CDR1 is SGHRS and CDR2 is YFSETQ in the germline V gene. Trimming shortened V by 4 bases and J by 4 bases, and 17 bases separated the two germline ends. CDR3 length equals 16 residues. The CDR3 is CASSRSLGRSTGELFF. The CDR3 nucleotides are TGCGCCAGCAGCCGATCTCTAGGGAGAAGCACCGGGGAGCTGTTTTTT.

The rearrangement uses TRBV5-1 and TRBJ1-2; 7 positions match TRBD1. This CDR3 is built from 13 residues. With V trimmed by 4 bases and J by 4 bases, 4 bases remained unmatched. CDR1 SGHRS and CDR2 YFSETQ come from the germline V gene. The CDR3: CASSLDRSYGYTF. For the CDR3, the DNA is TGCGCCAGCAGCCTGGACAGGAGCTATGGCTACACCTTC.

The chain uses TRBV3-1 (or the pseudogene TRBV3-2) and TRBJ1-2; tentatively, D is TRBD1 (5 bases). Trimming took 1 base from V and 5 from J, leaving 17 bases between them. Germline CDR1 and CDR2: LGHDT and YNNKEL (reference sequence). This CDR3 is 16 amino acids long. Here the CDR3 reads CASSQVIETVRYGYTF. Written as DNA, the CDR3 is TGTGCCAGCAGCCAAGTAATCGAGACAGTGCGGTATGGCTACACCTTC.

V is TRBV4-2 and J is TRBJ2-7, with TRBD1 matching 9 bases. Germline values: CDR1 LGHNA, CDR2 YNFKEQ. J was trimmed by 2 bases and V by 0 bases; bases with no gene match: 5. There are 16 residues in the CDR3. The CDR3 coding sequence is TGTGCCAGCAGCCAAGAGGGGACAGGGTTAACCTACGAGCAGTACTTC. Translated, it gives CASSQEGTGLTYEQYF.

The chain joins TRBV19 to TRBJ1-4; D gene uncertain. V lost 2 bases to trimming and J lost 0 bases, with 4 bases between them. Germline V gene data show CDR1 as LNHDA and CDR2 as SQIVND (reference sequence). The CDR3 consists of 14 residues. CDR3 amino acids: CASSIFTTNEKLFF. As DNA, the CDR3 is TGTGCCAGTAGTATATTTACAACTAATGAAAAACTGTTTTTT.

This rearrangement joins TRBV11-3 to TRBJ2-7, with 8 positions matching TRBD1. Germline V lookup: CDR1 SGHNT, CDR2 YENEEA. With V trimmed by 5 bases and J by 3 bases, 3 bases remained unmatched. The CDR3 has 13 residues. CDR3 sequence: CASSLDRGYEQYF. The CDR3 DNA follows: TGTGCCAGCAGCCTCGACAGGGGCTACGAGCAGTACTTC.

V is TRBV5-5 and J is TRBJ2-5; 13 bases line up with TRBD2. V shed 3 bases and J 1 base; nucleotides not matched to a gene: 9. This CDR3 has 18 amino acids. Germline CDR1 and CDR2: SGHKS and YYEKEE (reference sequence). This CDR3 is CASSSILAGGRSQETQYF. The DNA for the CDR3 is TGTGCCAGCAGCTCGATACTAGCGGGGGGGCGTTCCCAAGAGACCCAGTACTTC.